The entry below gives a single T cell receptor beta chain sequence along with its context. Its antigen is undetermined. Primers included in the PCR were 60 Vbeta and 13 Jbeta primers. Libraries were prepared by immunoSEQ multiplex PCR; TCRdb keeps only in-frame clonotypes and omits some of them. This sample has about 91,000 clones; around 80% occur once, and the top ten carry around 4%. The data were obtained in a study of cytomegalovirus exposure and HLA in healthy donors. About the study: Approximately 180 million T cells yielded more than 90 million unique TCR beta sequences in earlier analysis. Among the approximately 410 genotyped donors, less than 85% were placed in the Caucasian-associated ancestry cluster.

The study's findings and limits: Later on, an analysis tied 15,000 to 20,000 TCR beta sequences to HLA alleles at 0.05 false discovery rate.

These donors, healthy bone marrow donors, were studied. Sequencing was carried out using PBMCs. The sequence came from a male donor in good health and CMV-seropositive.

CDR3 loop: CASSERDSANYGYTF. Written as DNA, the CDR3 is TGTGCCAGCAGTGAAAGGGACAGCGCTAACTATGGCTACACCTTC. V usage is TRBV6-1 and J usage is TRBJ1-2; 7 bases agree with TRBD1. J gave up 0 bases and V 2 bases, and 3 bases lay outside the gene matches. The V gene's germline CDR1 is MNHNS and CDR2 SASEGT. The CDR3 sequence is 15 residues long.